This T cell receptor beta chain was recovered during a study of memory CD4+ T cells and cytomegalovirus serostatus. Overall study results and limits: About 40% of the roughly 150 known CMV-associated TCRbeta sequences appeared in CD4+ memory. Median bootstrapped AUC for CMV status was just over 0.94 originally, less than 0.93 US-trained.

The sort gate was single viable CD3+CD4+CD8-CD45RO+ cells for memory CD4+ T cells. Positive selection with CD4 microbeads enriched total CD4+ T cells. The authors' processing: After removing out-of-frame reads, 2,204,828 distinct TCRbeta sequences remained. Only in-frame clones appear in the TCRdb table, and some are missing; sequencing was by immunoSEQ multiplex PCR. V, J and clone size are those of that table, while D and trimming were read from the DNA. The repertoire includes tens of thousands of clones, 76% of them detected once, and about 4.3% sits in the top ten. CDR1 SGHRS and CDR2 YFSETQ come from the germline V gene. V lost 0 bases and J lost 6, with 13 bases in between. This CDR3 has 15 residues. This clone has a handful of counts. No antigen is known for it.

Sequencing was performed on memory CD4+ T cells from blood. This clonotype originated in an adult in good health and CMV-seropositive. This chain connects TRBV5-1 to TRBJ1-5; no reliable D call. For the CDR3, the DNA is TGCGCCAGCAGCTTGGAAGGGTCCGTAGGTCAGCCCCAGCATTTT. Residues: CASSLEGSVGQPQHF.